The rows below give T cell receptor beta chains drawn from one sample of a study of identical twins. TCRdb itself ran the 5' RACE reads through MiXCR, one entry per CDR3 protein. This table holds a few hundred thousand distinct CDR3 sequences, about 8% found once. These data are also associated with another study on yellow fever vaccine responses in identical twins.

Material: CD8+ T cells sorted from blood. These receptors all come from a woman aged 18-29 years in good health. Each CDR3 is given with its conserved first and last residue. The order of the fields is D gene, clone size, CDR3 length, J gene, V gene, CDR3 protein, CDR3 DNA. The D gene is left open where the match is weak. Rows may omit the clone size; those that give it use once, few, many or a size class.

>.|few|16|TRBJ2-2|TRBV4-3
CASSQDRDVNTGELFF
TGCGCCAGCAGCCAAGATCGGGACGTGAACACCGGGGAGCTGTTTTTT
>.|.|15|TRBJ1-1|TRBV7-9
CASSHTAGPNTEAFF
TGTGCCAGCAGCCATACTGCTGGGCCGAACACTGAAGCTTTCTTT
>.|many|16|TRBJ2-2|TRBV10-3
CAISDTSNRDTGELFF
TGTGCCATCAGTGACACATCTAATAGGGACACCGGGGAGCTGTTTTTT
>TRBD1|.|16|TRBJ2-7|TRBV4-3
CASSQDRGLLSYEQYF
TGCGCCAGCAGCCAAGACAGGGGGCTACTCTCCTACGAGCAGTACTTC
>TRBD2|few|15|TRBJ2-1|TRBV7-2
CASSPGLAGEDEQFF
TGTGCCAGCAGCCCGGGACTAGCGGGAGAAGATGAGCAGTTCTTC
>.|few|18|TRBJ2-2|TRBV11-2
CASSLVPEAPANTGELFF
TGTGCCAGCAGCTTAGTACCAGAAGCCCCCGCGAACACCGGGGAGCTGTTTTTT
>.|.|12|TRBJ2-7|TRBV25-1
CASSEPSSEQYF
TGTGCCAGCAGTGAGCCCTCGTCTGAGCAGTACTTC
>.|many|15|TRBJ2-1|TRBV11-2
CASSLGVLSNNEQFF
TGTGCCAGCAGCTTAGGTGTCCTCTCCAACAATGAGCAGTTCTTC
>TRBD2|few|17|TRBJ2-1|TRBV20-1
CSARDMTSGSGNHEQFF
TGCAGTGCTAGAGACATGACTAGCGGGAGCGGTAACCATGAGCAGTTCTTC
>TRBD2|many|13|TRBJ2-7|TRBV29-1
CSVAGGQSYEQYF
TGCAGCGTGGCGGGGGGGCAATCCTACGAGCAGTACTTC
>TRBD2|few|15|TRBJ2-1|TRBV27
CASSSLLAGEDEQFF
TGTGCCAGCAGTTCCTTACTAGCGGGAGAAGATGAGCAGTTCTTC